This T cell receptor beta chain came from a study of cytomegalovirus exposure and HLA in healthy donors. Primers included in the PCR were 60 Vbeta and 13 Jbeta primers. The repertoire was sequenced with immunoSEQ multiplex PCR; TCRdb's copy has only in-frame clones and lacks some. Here the sample spans some 100,000 clones, over 65% being singletons. The sequenced sample was PBMCs. This TCR derives from a woman between 45 and 65 years old in good health and CMV-seropositive.

The DNA of the CDR3 is TGCGCCAGCAGTGAGACCCTGAGACTAAAAAGGGGGCAGGGTGAGTTTCAGCCCCAGCATTTT. Protein: CASSETLRLKRGQGEFQPQHF. V usage is TRBV10-2 and J usage is TRBJ1-5, with 7 bases identical to TRBD1. The CDR3 is 21 residues long. Germline V gene data show CDR1 as WSHSY and CDR2 as SAAADI. The J segment lost 6 bases and the V segment lost 2 bases, leaving 25 bases of the junction unmatched.